This TCR beta chain originates from a study of OX40 agonist ivuxolimab in advanced cancers. Background on the study: The dose of intravenous ivuxolimab that patients received every 2 weeks ranged from 0.01 to 10 mg/kg. Eligibility admitted prior anti-PD-1, anti-PD-L1 or anti-CTLA-4 therapy; around 42% had some.

This table comes from immunoSEQ multiplex PCR, and its TCRdb copy is limited to in-frame clones, with some not included. The sample yields tens of thousands of clones, around 87% seen once. CDR1 is SGHNT, CDR2 YENEEA, per germline. V was clipped by 4 bases and J by 5 bases; unmatched bases: 12. CDR3 length: 16 residues. This sequence was found in an adult with an advanced solid tumor such as melanoma, head and neck, liver or kidney cancer. Source: CD4+ or CD8+ T cells sorted from blood, taken in a trial of the OX40 agonist ivuxolimab. The chain has TRBV11-3 and TRBJ2-5; the match to TRBD1 covers 8 bases. Here the CDR3 DNA reads TGTGCCAGCAGCTCGGCCGCAGGGGGCGGTCGGGAGACCCAGTACTTC. Translation: CASSSAAGGGRETQYF.